A single sample gave rise to the 18 T cell receptor beta chains below, sequenced in a study of T cells in women clearing cervical HPV infection. Only in-frame clones appear in the TCRdb table, and some are missing; sequencing was by immunoSEQ multiplex PCR. There are 15,000 to 20,000 clones in the sample, with 16% held by the top ten. Sequencing was done on a sample of blood buffy coat. These receptor sequences come from a woman between 18 and 75 years old with a cervical HPV16 infection that either progressed to CIN3+ or cleared (not recorded which).

Turning to this clone: The sequenced fragment ends 3 residues before the CDR3 boundary, so the rest is inferred from the germline J gene. The rearrangement joins TRBV2 to TRBJ2-7, with D possibly matching TRBD1 (5 bases). The V gene's germline CDR1 is SNHLY and CDR2 FYNNEI. This CDR3 spans 12 amino acids. Between the trimmed V and J ends, which lost 4 bases and 5 bases, there was a span of 9 bases. Here the CDR3 reads CASSVTDDEQYF. The covered CDR3 bases are TGTGCCAGCAGTGTGACAGACGACGAG. Drawing the rest from reference TRBV2 and TRBJ2-7, the complete variable domain is EPEVTQTPSHQVTQMGQEVILRCVPISNHLYFYWYRQILGQKVEFLVSFYNNEISEKSEIFDDQFSVERPDGSNFTLKIRSTKLEDSAMYFCASSVTDDEQYFGPGTRLTVT.

In the case of this clone: The read terminates 3 residues ahead of where the CDR3 ends, so the germline J gene completes it. This rearrangement joins TRBV2 to TRBJ1-2, with TRBD1 as a possible D gene (5 bases). There are 14 residues in the CDR3. The germline V gene has CDR1 SNHLY and CDR2 FYNNEI. The CDR3 is CASSEAGRGRGYTF. The part of the CDR3 DNA that was read is TGTGCCAGCAGTGAAGCTGGAAGGGGTAGGGGC.

Comment on this clone: The read is 3 residues too short to cover the CDR3 end, so that end is filled in from the germline J gene. This rearrangement joins TRBV5-1 to TRBJ2-5; TRBD1 agrees at 10 bases. The germline V gene has CDR1 SGHRS and CDR2 YFSETQ. This CDR3 is 15 amino acids long. The V and J ends lost 0 bases and 5 bases, in that order; junction bases with no gene match: 4. The part of the CDR3 DNA that was read is TGCGCCAGCAGCTTGGGGGGACAGGGGCCCGAGACC. Protein: CASSLGGQGPET. In full, the CDR3 reads CASSLGGQGPETQYF. The full variable domain, completed using reference TRBV5-1 and TRBJ2-5, is KAGVTQTPRYLIKTRGQQVTLSCSPISGHRSVSWYQQTPGQGLQFLFEYFSETQRNKGNFPGRFSGRQFSNSRSEMNVSTLELGDSALYLCASSLGGQGPETQYFGPGTRLLVL.

For this clone: The CDR3 end lies 3 residues beyond the end of the read and is filled in from the germline J gene. This chain links TRBV19 with TRBJ1-2; 9 bases line up with TRBD1. Trimming took 1 base from V and 6 from J; bases not matched to a gene: 3. Germline CDR1 reads LNHDA; CDR2 reads SQIVND (reference sequence). This CDR3 contains 14 residues. The covered CDR3 bases are TGTGCCAGTAGTATAGTGGGACAGGGCCATGGC. The encoded protein is CASSIVGQGHG. The full CDR3 sequence reads CASSIVGQGHGYTF.

Comment on this clone: The sequence runs out 3 residues before the end of the CDR3; the remainder is reconstructed from the germline J gene. The chain links TRBV30 to TRBJ1-2; 9 bases map to TRBD1. CDR1 is GTSNPN and CDR2 is SVGIG in the germline V gene (reference sequence). CDR3 length: 14 residues. The CDR3 here is CAISGTGKKGDYTF. CDR3 DNA (partial): TGTGCCATCTCCGGGACAGGGAAAAAGGGCGAC.

CDR3 protein: CASSLTHGTGELFF. The covered CDR3 bases are TGTGCCAGCAGCTTGACTCATGGCACCGGGGAG. The J gene is TRBJ2-2, the V gene TRBV7-3; no definite D call. The sequence runs out 3 residues before the end of the CDR3; the remainder is reconstructed from the germline J gene. CDR1 and CDR2 (germline): SGHTA, FQGTGA. Trimming removed 3 bases at V and 4 bases at J, with 9 bases between. The CDR3 totals 14 residues. Together with reference TRBV7-3 and TRBJ2-2, the CDR3 gives the full variable domain: GAGVSQTPSNKVTEKGKYVELRCDPISGHTALYWYRQSLGQGPEFLIYFQGTGAADDSGLPNDRFFAVRPEGSVSTLKIQRTERGDSAVYLCASSLTHGTGELFFGEGSRLTVL.

Concerning this clone: The missing CDR3 end, 3 residues past where the read stops, is filled in from the germline J gene. This chain joins TRBV30 and TRBJ2-5, with a tentative D call TRBD2 (5 bases). V was clipped by 0 bases and J by 2 bases, with 10 bases between them. Germline lookup yields CDR1 GTSNPN and CDR2 SVGIG (reference sequence). The CDR3 has 14 amino acids. CDR3 region: CAWSVSRTQETQYF. CDR3 bases read: TGTGCCTGGAGTGTAAGCCGGACTCAAGAGACC.

About this clone itself: The read stops 3 residues short of the end of the CDR3; the missing end is completed from the germline J gene. V and J are TRBV7-9 and TRBJ2-2, with D tentatively TRBD1 (5 bases). The CDR3 extends over 14 amino acids. CDR1 and CDR2 from the germline V gene are SEHNR and FQNEAQ (reference sequence). The germline V and J ends were trimmed by 5 bases and 1 base, with 8 bases remaining between them. The part of the CDR3 DNA that was read is TGTGCCAGCAGCCCAGGGAAGAACACCGGGGAG. This encodes CASSPGKNTGE. The whole CDR3 reads CASSPGKNTGELFF. Combining the CDR3 with reference TRBV7-9 and TRBJ2-2 gives the whole variable domain DTGVSQNPRHKITKRGQNVTFRCDPISEHNRLYWYRQTLGQGPEFLTYFQNEAQLEKSRLLSDRFSAERPKGSFSTLEIQRTEQGDSAMYLCASSPGKNTGELFFGEGSRLTVL.

The CDR3 DNA, read in part, is TGTGCCATCAGTGACCTGGTGGGGGGGAGCACAGATACG. Translation: CAISDLVGGSTDT. The complete CDR3 reads CAISDLVGGSTDTQYF. The chain has TRBV10-3 and TRBJ2-3, with TRBD2 matching over 7 bases. Read data end 3 residues before the CDR3 end; the end is taken from the germline J gene. CDR1 and CDR2 (germline): ENHRY, SYGVKD. This CDR3 spans 16 amino acids. J was trimmed by 0 bases and V by 3 bases; bases with no gene match: 6.

CDR3 loop: CSARDSSGTDTQYF. The sequenced CDR3 bases are TGCAGTGCTAGAGACAGCTCGGGGACAGATACG. The chain recombines TRBV20-1 with TRBJ2-3; perhaps TRBD2 as D (5 bases). The read is 3 residues too short to cover the CDR3 end, so that end is filled in from the germline J gene. Germline V CDR1 and CDR2: DFQATT, SNEGSKA (reference sequence). Trimming left V 0 bases short and J 3 bases short, with 10 bases between. This CDR3 is built from 14 residues.

Concerning this clone: Read coverage stops 3 residues before the CDR3 terminus; the germline J gene supplies the remainder. The chain is built from TRBV7-6 and TRBJ2-7, with 10 positions matching TRBD1. This CDR3 is 15 amino acids long. From germline, CDR1 is SGHVS and CDR2 FNYEAQ. V lost 4 bases and J lost 2; bases outside the gene matches: 5. CDR3: CASSSTGGTTYEQYF. The CDR3 DNA, read in part, is TGTGCCAGCAGCTCGACAGGGGGCACAACCTACGAG.

This CDR3 is CASSPWQIQETQYF. CDR3 DNA, as far as it was read: TGTGCCAGCAGCCCCTGGCAGATCCAAGAGACG. This chain joins TRBV7-2 and TRBJ2-3; D remains unclear. From the germline J gene comes the end of the CDR3, since the read stops 3 residues before it. Germline-derived CDR1 and CDR2 are SGHTA and FQGNSA. The CDR3 spans 14 residues.

The CDR3 DNA, read in part, is TGTGCCAGCAGCCCAGGGACGCACCCAGGGGAGACA. Protein product: CASSPGTHPGET. The full CDR3 reads CASSPGTHPGETAFF. The rearrangement links TRBV7-2 to TRBJ1-1; weak D call: TRBD1 (6 bases). The read falls 3 residues short of the CDR3 end, and the missing part is taken from the germline J gene. The germline gives CDR1 SGHTA, CDR2 FQGNSA. The CDR3 contains 15 residues.

Details on this clone: The read ends 3 residues shy of where the CDR3 ends; the end is completed using the germline J gene. The chain joins TRBV7-6 to TRBJ2-3, with 7 bases aligning to TRBD2. Germline V gene sequence: CDR1 SGHVS, CDR2 FNYEAQ. There are 16 residues in the CDR3. The sequenced part of the CDR3 DNA is TGTGCCAGCAGCTTAGGCTCCAGCGGGAAGGGCGAGACG. It translates to CASSLGSSGKGET. The full CDR3 protein reads CASSLGSSGKGETQYF.

Details on this clone: The CDR3 is cut off 3 residues early in the read; its end comes from the germline J gene. The chain joins TRBV12-3 or TRBV12-4 to TRBJ2-1, with D possibly TRBD1 on 5 matching bases. The CDR3 sequence is 15 residues long. V was clipped by 3 bases and J by 0 bases, with 9 bases between them. CDR3 DNA (partial): TGTGCCAGCAGTTTCGAAACAGGCTCCTACAATGAG. Amino acid sequence: CASSFETGSYNE. The full CDR3 sequence reads CASSFETGSYNEQFF.

Turning to this clone: The CDR3 end is not reached by the read, which stops 3 residues before it; the germline J gene fills it in. The chain employs TRBV20-1 and TRBJ2-5; 8 bases agree with TRBD1. The V gene's germline CDR1 is DFQATT and CDR2 SNEGSKA (reference sequence). The CDR3 is 13 residues long. Unmatched junction bases numbered 8, after V lost 4 bases and J lost 7 bases. The CDR3 loop is CSAMDRVYGTQYF. CDR3 bases read: TGCAGTGCTATGGACAGGGTGTATGGGACC.

On this clone: The read ends 3 residues early relative to the CDR3; the germline J gene fills the gap. The chain is built from TRBV20-1 and TRBJ2-2, with D possibly matching TRBD1 (8 bases). In germline, CDR1 is DFQATT, CDR2 SNEGSKA (reference sequence). This CDR3 spans 13 amino acids. CDR3 DNA, as far as it was read: TGCAGTGCTAATAGACAGGGGAGGGAAAAG. This encodes CSANRQGREK. The entire CDR3 sequence reads CSANRQGREKLFF.

In the case of this clone: The read falls 3 residues short of the CDR3 end, and the missing part is taken from the germline J gene. This chain links TRBV7-2 with TRBJ2-3; D might be TRBD1 (6 bases). Trimming cost V 0 bases and J 0 bases, with 13 bases left between them. This CDR3 comprises 17 residues. Germline assignment: CDR1 SGHTA and CDR2 FQGNSA. The part of the CDR3 DNA that was read is TGTGCCAGCAGCTTAGCCCTGGGGGCACCAAGCACAGATACG. Translation gives CASSLALGAPSTDT. The entire CDR3 sequence reads CASSLALGAPSTDTQYF. Combining the CDR3 with reference TRBV7-2 and TRBJ2-3 gives the whole variable domain GAGVSQSPSNKVTEKGKDVELRCDPISGHTALYWYRQSLGQGLEFLIYFQGNSAPDKSGLPSDRFSAERTGGSVSTLTIQRTQQEDSAVYLCASSLALGAPSTDTQYFGPGTRLTVL.